This entry describes one T cell receptor (beta chain). The data derive from a study of blood T cell repertoires in COVID-19. Study-wide background: Spain, Italy and the United States supplied samples that represented acute and convalescent COVID-19. T cells, B-cell-depleted T cells, or PBMCs supplied cDNA or gDNA.

Data came from immunoSEQ multiplex PCR; TCRdb stores just in-frame clones and leaves some out. In the table there are under 100,000 clones, roughly 77% of which are singletons. The sequenced material came from peripheral blood. This TCR was recovered from a human donor in a cohort sampled during active COVID-19.

CDR3 coding DNA: TGTGCCAGCAGCCAGATAAGTGGCGAGACCCAGTACTTC. This encodes CASSQISGETQYF. The chain uses TRBV3-1 (or the pseudogene TRBV3-2) and TRBJ2-5; D call uncertain. Deletions cut 3 bases from V and 5 bases from J, with 10 bases between. CDR3 length: 13 amino acids. In germline, CDR1 is LGHDT, CDR2 YNNKEL (reference sequence).